The source of this TCR beta chain is a study of vaccination and CD4 T cells after COVID-19. Overall study context: Each person enrolled got two BNT162b2 or mRNA-1273 vaccine doses. The authors exposed cells to overlapping spike peptides derived from SARS-CoV-2, HCoV-NL63, HCoV-OC43 and HCoV-229E.

This clonotype has only one observation. Its antigen is undetermined. The Oncomine TCR Beta short-read assay sequenced DNA from cultured CD4+ T cells. MiXCR, run by TCRdb on the PCR reads, gives a single entry per CDR3 protein. The profile shows around 12,000 distinct CDR3 sequences, 56% of them singletons. The treatment is: roughly ten-day PBMC culture with coronavirus spike peptide pools or control peptides (ViraFEST assay). V gave up 2 bases and J gave up 3 bases; unmatched junction bases: 8. The CDR3 spans 15 residues. The germline V gene encodes CDR1 DFQATT and CDR2 SNEGSKA (reference sequence). The receptor's source is a human donor who had recovered from COVID-19. The J gene is TRBJ2-7, the V gene TRBV20-1; TRBD2 aligns across 9 bases. The specimen sequenced was CD4+ T cells from blood, cultured in vitro. CDR3 sequence: CSARLPLAGHYEQYF. For the CDR3, the DNA is TGCAGTGCTAGACTCCCACTAGCGGGCCACTACGAGCAGTACTTC.